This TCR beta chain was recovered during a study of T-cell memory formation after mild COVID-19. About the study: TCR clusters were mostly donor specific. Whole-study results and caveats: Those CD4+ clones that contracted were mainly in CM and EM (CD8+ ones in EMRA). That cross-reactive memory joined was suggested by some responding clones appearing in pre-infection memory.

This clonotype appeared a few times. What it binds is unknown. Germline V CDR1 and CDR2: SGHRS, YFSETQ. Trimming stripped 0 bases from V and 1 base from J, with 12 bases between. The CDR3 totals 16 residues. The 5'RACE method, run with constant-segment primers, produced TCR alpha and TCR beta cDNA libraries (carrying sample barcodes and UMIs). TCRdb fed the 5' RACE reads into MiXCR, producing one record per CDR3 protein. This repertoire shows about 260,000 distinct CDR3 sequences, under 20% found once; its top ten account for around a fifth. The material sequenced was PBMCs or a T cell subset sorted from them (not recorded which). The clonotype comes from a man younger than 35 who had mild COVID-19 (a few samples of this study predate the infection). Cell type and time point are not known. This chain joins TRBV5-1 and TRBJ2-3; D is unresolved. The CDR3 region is CASSLAAPKGTDTQYF. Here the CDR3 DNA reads TGCGCCAGCAGCTTGGCGGCACCCAAGGGCACAGATACGCAGTATTTT.